These T cell receptor beta chains were read from a single sample in a study of T cell changes during pregnancy in multiple sclerosis. Libraries were prepared by immunoSEQ multiplex PCR; TCRdb keeps only in-frame clonotypes and omits some of them. Of roughly 57,000 clones in the sample, about 90% were seen once. The specimen was CD4+ T cells from peripheral blood mononuclear cells, collected after pregnancy. The receptors here all came from a female donor with multiple sclerosis, enrolled in a pregnancy study. The CDR3 runs from the conserved cysteine through the conserved F or W. D genes are given only for firm matches. Where a row states a size, it is once, few, many or the class of an expanded clone; other rows omit it.

d_call,clone_size,v_call,j_call,cdr3_aa,cdr3_nt
TRBD2,NA,TRBV11-2,TRBJ2-5,CASRQLAGDQETQYF,TGTGCCAGCAGACAACTAGCGGGGGATCAAGAGACCCAGTACTTC
NA,NA,TRBV18,TRBJ1-1,CASSPQGTSNTEAFF,TGTGCCAGCTCACCCCAGGGGACGTCTAACACTGAAGCTTTCTTT
NA,once,TRBV5-4,TRBJ2-5,CASSLGPGQETQYF,TGTGCCAGCAGCTTGGGGCCAGGCCAAGAGACCCAGTACTTC
TRBD2,NA,TRBV4-2,TRBJ2-6,CASSRTAGTSGTGANVLTF,TGTGCCAGCAGCCGAACCGCCGGGACTAGCGGGACTGGGGCCAACGTCCTGACTTTC
TRBD1,NA,TRBV11-2,TRBJ1-3,CASSKTGTGIGSQYTIYF,TGTGCCAGCAGCAAGACCGGGACAGGGATTGGATCCCAATACACCATATATTTT
NA,NA,TRBV6-6,TRBJ1-6,CASSYRAEGSPLHF,TGTGCCAGCAGTTACAGGGCAGAGGGTTCACCCCTCCACTTT
NA,NA,TRBV5-6,TRBJ1-2,CASSLGRGWEGYTF,TGTGCCAGCAGCTTGGGCAGGGGATGGGAAGGCTACACCTTC
NA,NA,TRBV5-6,TRBJ2-7,CASSRGTDYEQYF,TGTGCCAGCAGCCGCGGGACAGACTACGAGCAGTACTTC
NA,NA,TRBV4-3,TRBJ1-2,CASSQEAGAGYTF,TGCGCCAGCAGCCAGGAGGCGGGGGCCGGCTACACCTTC
NA,NA,TRBV29-1,TRBJ2-3,CSVASPTDTQYF,TGCAGCGTCGCTAGTCCCACAGATACGCAGTATTTT
NA,NA,TRBV6-5,TRBJ2-5,CASSYSGQTQYF,TGTGCCAGCAGTTACTCTGGGCAGACCCAGTACTTC
NA,NA,TRBV7-2,TRBJ1-2,CASSLDAGRPYGYTF,TGTGCCAGCAGCTTAGATGCAGGCAGGCCGTATGGCTACACCTTC
NA,NA,TRBV5-4,TRBJ2-2,CASRASKARGTGELFF,TGTGCCAGCAGAGCATCCAAAGCCCGGGGGACCGGGGAGCTGTTTTTT
TRBD1,NA,TRBV27,TRBJ2-6,CASSPRQGVPNRSGANVLTF,TGTGCCAGCAGTCCACGACAGGGGGTCCCTAACCGGTCTGGGGCCAACGTCCTGACTTTC
NA,NA,TRBV7-8,TRBJ1-5,CASSLGAGRRSNQPQHF,TGTGCCAGCAGCTTAGGGGCAGGGCGTAGGAGCAATCAGCCCCAGCATTTT
NA,few,TRBV5-1,TRBJ1-1,CASSLFQNTEAFF,TGCGCCAGCAGCTTGTTCCAGAACACTGAAGCTTTCTTT
NA,NA,TRBV15,TRBJ1-1,CATSRGRVGTEAFF,TGTGCCACCAGCAGAGGTCGGGTGGGCACTGAAGCTTTCTTT
TRBD1,NA,TRBV7-2,TRBJ1-3,CASTPGGSGNTIYF,TGTGCCAGCACTCCAGGGGGCTCTGGAAACACCATATATTTT
NA,NA,TRBV18,TRBJ1-2,CASSPGGANYGYTF,TGTGCCAGCTCACCGGGGGGAGCTAACTATGGCTACACCTTC
NA,NA,TRBV7-2,TRBJ2-1,CASSFRVGLGESYNEQFF,TGTGCCAGCAGCTTTCGGGTTGGCTTAGGCGAATCCTACAATGAGCAGTTCTTC
NA,NA,TRBV14,TRBJ2-7,CASSLRRNTYEQYF,TGTGCCAGCAGCCTACGGCGGAACACCTACGAGCAGTACTTC
NA,NA,TRBV2,TRBJ1-3,CASRNRQILSGNTIYF,TGTGCCAGCAGGAATAGACAAATACTCTCTGGAAACACCATATATTTT
TRBD2,NA,TRBV29-1,TRBJ2-3,CSARLLAKSTDTQYF,TGCAGCGCCCGATTACTAGCGAAATCCACAGATACGCAGTATTTT
NA,NA,TRBV15,TRBJ2-3,CATSRQGSDTQYF,TGTGCCACCAGCAGACAGGGATCAGATACGCAGTATTTT
NA,NA,TRBV7-3,TRBJ2-2,CASSLGANTGELFF,TGTGCCAGCAGTCTAGGGGCGAACACCGGGGAGCTGTTTTTT
TRBD2,NA,TRBV7-2,TRBJ2-5,CASSFRLAGGYQETQYF,TGTGCCAGCAGCTTCCGACTAGCGGGGGGGTACCAAGAGACCCAGTACTTC
NA,NA,TRBV12-5,TRBJ2-1,CASGLRRVNEQFF,TGTGCTAGTGGTTTGCGGCGGGTCAATGAGCAGTTCTTC
NA,NA,TRBV29-1,TRBJ2-3,CSVTRVADTQYF,TGCAGCGTTACCCGGGTCGCAGATACGCAGTATTTT
NA,NA,TRBV10-3,TRBJ1-1,CAISESGSANTEAFF,TGTGCCATCAGTGAGTCGGGTAGCGCGAACACTGAAGCTTTCTTT
TRBD1,NA,TRBV18,TRBJ1-5,CASSPGQGINNQPQHF,TGTGCCAGCTCACCCGGACAGGGGATAAACAATCAGCCCCAGCATTTT
TRBD2,NA,TRBV5-4,TRBJ2-7,CASSLAPSGGLPEQYF,TGTGCCAGCAGCTTGGCCCCTAGCGGGGGGCTTCCCGAGCAGTACTTC
NA,NA,TRBV7-9,TRBJ2-7,CASSPKGGAYFYEQYF,TGTGCCAGCAGCCCTAAGGGGGGGGCTTATTTCTACGAGCAGTACTTC
TRBD1,NA,TRBV7-3,TRBJ1-1,CASSPTGANTEAFF,TGTGCCAGCAGCCCCACAGGGGCGAACACTGAAGCTTTCTTT
TRBD2,NA,TRBV5-6,TRBJ2-7,CASRRPGLAVHEQYF,TGTGCCAGCAGACGGCCGGGACTAGCAGTTCACGAGCAGTACTTC
TRBD1,NA,TRBV7-9,TRBJ2-3,CASSFKSTGGTDTQYF,TGTGCCAGCAGCTTCAAATCAACAGGGGGCACAGATACGCAGTATTTT
TRBD1,NA,TRBV7-2,TRBJ1-5,CASRGQSNQPQHF,TGTGCCAGCAGGGGACAGAGCAATCAGCCCCAGCATTTT
TRBD1,NA,TRBV9,TRBJ2-5,CASSPRDRGLQETQYF,TGTGCCAGCAGCCCTCGGGACAGGGGATTACAAGAGACCCAGTACTTC
TRBD2,NA,TRBV6-5,TRBJ2-3,CASYPPGGSTDTQYF,TGTGCCAGCTACCCTCCCGGGGGGAGCACAGATACGCAGTATTTT
NA,NA,TRBV18,TRBJ1-5,CASSPTGGGNSNQPQHF,TGTGCCAGCTCACCAACAGGCGGAGGGAACAGCAATCAGCCCCAGCATTTT
TRBD1,NA,TRBV9,TRBJ1-4,CASSVEGQGARLFF,TGTGCCAGCAGCGTAGAAGGGCAGGGGGCGAGGCTGTTTTTT
NA,NA,TRBV20-1,TRBJ2-7,CSCTGGYEQYF,TGCTCCTGCACCGGGGGCTACGAGCAGTACTTC
NA,few,TRBV7-2,TRBJ1-3,CASSLVAGAGNTIYF,TGTGCCAGCAGCTTAGTGGCAGGGGCTGGAAACACCATATATTTT
TRBD1,NA,TRBV7-2,TRBJ1-3,CASSTRTGGGNTIYF,TGTGCCAGCAGCACACGCACAGGGGGTGGAAACACCATATATTTT
NA,NA,TRBV12-5,TRBJ2-1,CASGLPPVRNEQFF,TGTGCTAGTGGTTTGCCGCCGGTCCGCAATGAGCAGTTCTTC
NA,once,TRBV11-1,TRBJ2-1,CASSLRRDTYNEQFF,TGTGCCAGCAGCTTACGCCGGGACACCTACAATGAGCAGTTCTTC
NA,once,TRBV6-6,TRBJ2-5,CASSYGGPQETQYF,TGTGCCAGCAGTTACGGTGGGCCCCAAGAGACCCAGTACTTC
NA,NA,TRBV4-3,TRBJ2-2,CASSQDRVGAGELFF,TGCGCCAGCAGCCAAGACCGGGTCGGCGCCGGGGAGCTGTTTTTT
NA,NA,TRBV5-6,TRBJ1-1,CASSLVTGMNTEAFF,TGTGCCAGCAGCTTGGTCACAGGTATGAACACTGAAGCTTTCTTT
TRBD1,NA,TRBV7-2,TRBJ2-4,CASSYRGTKNIQYF,TGTGCCAGCAGCTACAGGGGAACCAAAAACATTCAGTACTTC
NA,NA,TRBV11-2,TRBJ1-1,CASSSITEAFF,TGTGCCAGCAGCTCTATCACTGAAGCTTTCTTT
TRBD1,NA,TRBV7-2,TRBJ2-7,CASSYGTGGTYEQYF,TGTGCCAGCAGCTACGGGACAGGGGGCACCTACGAGCAGTACTTC